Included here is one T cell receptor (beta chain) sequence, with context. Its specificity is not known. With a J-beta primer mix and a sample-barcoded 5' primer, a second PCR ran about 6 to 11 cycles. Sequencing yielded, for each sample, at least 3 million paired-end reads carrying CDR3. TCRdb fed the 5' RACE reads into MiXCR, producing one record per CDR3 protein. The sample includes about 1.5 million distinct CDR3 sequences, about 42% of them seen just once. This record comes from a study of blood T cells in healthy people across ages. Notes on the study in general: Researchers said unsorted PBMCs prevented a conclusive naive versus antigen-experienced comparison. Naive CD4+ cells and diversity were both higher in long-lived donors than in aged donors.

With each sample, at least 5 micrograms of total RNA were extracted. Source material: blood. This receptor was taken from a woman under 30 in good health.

The CDR3 nucleotides are TGCGCCAGCAGCTTGGCTGGGGTCAGGACCGGGGAGCTGTTTTTT. Amino acids: CASSLAGVRTGELFF. The rearrangement uses TRBV5-1 and TRBJ2-2; D ambiguous. The CDR3 has 15 residues. V was trimmed by 0 bases and J by 5 bases, leaving 11 bases between them. CDR1 SGHRS and CDR2 YFSETQ come from the germline V gene.